This TCR beta chain was sequenced for a study of blood T cells in healthy people across ages. Study-wide context: For every two T cells, template switching captured about one barcoded beta molecule.

A word on this clonotype: Its antigen is currently unknown.

Primers used in a second PCR of about 6 to 11 cycles were a sample-barcoded 5' primer and a J-beta primer mix. Tagging of each cDNA molecule was performed by a template-switch adaptor with 12 random nucleotides. Each CDR3 protein is one row after TCRdb ran MiXCR on the 5' RACE reads. The sample lists 580,000 or so distinct CDR3 sequences, 47% seen once, with around 24% in the top ten. Study-level findings and limits: Diversity was estimated from one million T cells, and these estimates were considered underestimates.

The CDR3 runs to 15 residues. Trimming took 5 bases from V and 1 from J; bases not matched to a gene: 4. CDR1 and CDR2 (germline): SEHNR, FQNEAQ (reference sequence). This TCR came from a man older than 75 in good health. The chain links TRBV7-9 to TRBJ1-1, with 10 bases aligning to TRBD1. Input material: blood. CDR3 protein: CASSARQGANTEAFF. DNA for the CDR3: TGTGCCAGCAGCGCGCGACAGGGGGCGAACACTGAAGCTTTCTTT. The full variable domain, its missing parts supplied by reference TRBV7-9 and TRBJ1-1, is DTGVSQNPRHKITKRGQNVTFRCDPISEHNRLYWYRQTLGQGPEFLTYFQNEAQLEKSRLLSDRFSAERPKGSFSTLEIQRTEQGDSAMYLCASSARQGANTEAFFGQGTRLTVV.